These 16 T cell receptor beta chains were all obtained from the same sample, sequenced in a study of blood T cell repertoires in COVID-19. Here immunoSEQ multiplex PCR was the method, and the copy in TCRdb shows in-frame clones only, minus some. Among about 200,000 clones listed, 87% were seen once. What was sequenced was PBMCs or T cells enriched from blood (not recorded which). All receptors come from a woman in her twenties or thirties who had recovered from COVID-19.

The chain is built from TRBV19 and TRBJ1-5; 8 bases align to TRBD1. The V gene end was trimmed by 4 bases and the J gene end by 5 bases; junction bases not matched to a gene: 7. The CDR3 contains 15 residues. Germline loops: CDR1 LNHDA, CDR2 SQIVND (reference sequence). CDR3 protein: CASSKDREVHQPQHF. CDR3 sequence (DNA): TGTGCCAGTAGTAAGGACAGGGAAGTGCATCAGCCCCAGCATTTT.

The V and J genes are TRBV7-2 and TRBJ1-2; D gene uncertain. CDR3 size: 13 residues. The V gene's germline CDR1 is SGHTA and CDR2 FQGNSA. The V gene lost 5 bases and the J gene lost 3 bases, with 10 bases spanning the gap. Here the CDR3 reads CASSPGLHYGYTF. The CDR3 nucleotides read TGTGCCAGCAGCCCCGGACTCCACTATGGCTACACCTTC.

V and J are TRBV6-5 and TRBJ1-1, with D perhaps TRBD1 (5 bases). Germline V gene data show CDR1 as MNHEY and CDR2 as SVGAGI. V dropped 2 bases and J dropped 1 base, with 8 bases sitting between them. This CDR3 spans 14 amino acids. In nucleotides, the CDR3 is TGTGCCAGCAGTTACCCAGGGCGGAACACTGAAGCTTTCTTT. It translates to CASSYPGRNTEAFF.

The rearrangement uses TRBV6-5 and TRBJ1-1; 10 nucleotides match TRBD1. The CDR3 extends over 15 amino acids. The germline V gene has CDR1 MNHEY and CDR2 SVGAGI. The ends lost 4 bases at V and 2 bases at J; junction bases unmatched: 4. The CDR3 sequence: CASSSGDRGNTEAFF. CDR3 in DNA: TGTGCCAGCAGTTCTGGGGACAGGGGCAACACTGAAGCTTTCTTT.

The chain carries TRBV18 and TRBJ1-1; possible D gene TRBD1, 5 bases. The CDR3 totals 14 residues. V lost 6 bases and J 6 bases, leaving 17 bases between the germline ends. Germline V gene sequence: CDR1 KGHSH, CDR2 LQKENI. The CDR3: CASSWGGTGAEAFF. The CDR3 DNA reads TGTGCCAGCTCTTGGGGCGGAACGGGCGCTGAAGCTTTCTTT.

This chain links TRBV7-2 with TRBJ1-6; possible D gene TRBD1, 5 bases. The germline V gene has CDR1 SGHTA and CDR2 FQGNSA. CDR3 length: 16 residues. Trimming removed 0 bases at V and 9 bases at J, with 15 bases between. The CDR3 bases are TGTGCCAGCAGCTTAGCGCGACGGGGGAACAGTTCACCCCTCCACTTT. Translated, it gives CASSLARRGNSSPLHF.

This clone showed up just once. The V and J genes are TRBV27 and TRBJ1-2; 7 bases line up with TRBD1. This CDR3 is built from 15 residues. The germline V gene has CDR1 MNHEY and CDR2 SMNVEV (reference sequence). With 4 bases clipped from V and 8 bases from J, the junction kept 13 bases outside the gene matches. The CDR3 coding sequence is TGTGCCAGCAGTTCCCACGGACAGGAGGCGATAGGCTACACCTTC. Residues: CASSSHGQEAIGYTF.

This chain links TRBV15 with TRBJ1-2; 9 bases map to TRBD1. Germline loops: CDR1 LNHNV, CDR2 YYDKDF (reference sequence). V lost 2 bases to trimming and J lost 8 bases; unmatched junction nucleotides: 6. The CDR3 has 14 amino acids. The CDR3 sequence is CATSRQRTGEGYTF. As DNA, the CDR3 is TGTGCCACCAGCAGACAACGGACAGGGGAGGGCTACACCTTC.

This chain uses TRBV20-1 with TRBJ1-5, with TRBD1 matching 7 bases. The V gene's germline CDR1 is DFQATT and CDR2 SNEGSKA (reference sequence). The CDR3 totals 16 residues. V dropped 3 bases and J dropped 0; count of bases not matched to a gene: 8. CDR3 loop: CSASHGTVDSNQPQHF. CDR3 DNA: TGCAGTGCTAGTCACGGGACAGTCGATAGCAATCAGCCCCAGCATTTT.

This rearrangement joins TRBV29-1 to TRBJ2-1; 7 bases map to TRBD1. Germline trimming cut 8 bases from V and 6 bases from J; bases unmatched to any gene: 10. The CDR3 contains 13 residues. CDR1 SQVTM and CDR2 ANQGSEA come from the germline V gene. This CDR3 is CSMDRLQGNEQFF. The CDR3 DNA reads as TGCAGCATGGACAGGTTGCAGGGCAATGAGCAGTTCTTC.

The chain links TRBV19 to TRBJ1-5, with 9 bases matching TRBD1. The germline V gene has CDR1 LNHDA and CDR2 SQIVND (reference sequence). The junction had 5 bases not matched to a gene; V was cut back by 2 bases and J by 3 bases. The CDR3 spans 16 residues. The CDR3 region is CASSISGTGYNQPQHF. The CDR3 DNA reads TGTGCCAGTAGTATAAGCGGGACAGGGTACAATCAGCCCCAGCATTTT.

The chain combines TRBV5-1 with TRBJ1-1, with D hard to call. This CDR3 contains 14 residues. Germline CDR1 is SGHRS and CDR2 is YFSETQ. Trimming removed 0 bases from V and 3 bases from J, with 9 bases in between. The CDR3 loop is CASSLDARDTEAFF. For the CDR3, the DNA is TGCGCCAGCAGCTTGGATGCGAGGGACACTGAAGCTTTCTTT. The variable domain in full, completed from reference TRBV5-1 and TRBJ1-1, reads KAGVTQTPRYLIKTRGQQVTLSCSPISGHRSVSWYQQTPGQGLQFLFEYFSETQRNKGNFPGRFSGRQFSNSRSEMNVSTLELGDSALYLCASSLDARDTEAFFGQGTRLTVV.

The rearrangement joins TRBV24-1 to TRBJ2-1; unclear D gene. This CDR3 region has 13 residues. The germline gives CDR1 KGHDR, CDR2 SFDVKD. V lost 2 bases to trimming and J lost 12 bases, with 13 bases between them. The CDR3 protein is CATSDSVPSGQFF. The CDR3 DNA reads as TGTGCCACCAGTGATTCGGTCCCCTCGGGGCAGTTCTTC.

The rearrangement joins TRBV13 to TRBJ2-7; 7 bases agree with TRBD1. The V and J ends lost 5 bases and 6 bases, in that order; junction bases with no gene match: 7. CDR1 is PRHDT and CDR2 is FYEKMQ in the germline V gene (reference sequence). The CDR3 sequence is 13 residues long. The CDR3 sequence is CASSPTGDREQYF. For the CDR3, the DNA is TGTGCCAGCAGCCCCACAGGGGACCGCGAGCAGTACTTC.

The V and J genes are TRBV5-1 and TRBJ1-3; D is possibly TRBD1 (5 bases). Trimming cost V 4 bases and J 0 bases, with 11 bases left between them. In germline, CDR1 is SGHRS, CDR2 YFSETQ. This CDR3 spans 15 amino acids. The CDR3 sequence: CASSQARDSGNTIYF. Written as DNA, the CDR3 is TGCGCCAGCAGCCAGGCCAGGGACTCTGGAAACACCATATATTTT.

Points on this clone: One end of the junction is discordant with germline, which a read error may explain. The chain combines TRBV19 with TRBJ1-2; D is ambiguous. The CDR3 consists of 12 residues. The germline V gene has CDR1 LNHDA and CDR2 SQIVND (reference sequence). Here the CDR3 DNA reads TGTGCCAGTAGGATAGACGACTATGGCTACACCTTC. Amino acids: CASRIDDYGYTF.